A selection of T cell receptor beta chains follows, all from one sample in a study of cytomegalovirus exposure and HLA in healthy donors. Sequenced by immunoSEQ multiplex PCR; TCRdb stores in-frame clones only, minus some. The sample holds approximately 82,000 clones, approximately 95% seen once. The source material was PBMCs. The receptor source for this set is a young woman in good health and CMV-seronegative. The CDR3 runs from the conserved cysteine through the conserved F or W. Each record gives: J gene, D gene, clone size, V gene, CDR3 protein, CDR3 DNA. D genes are given only for firm matches. Where a row states a size, it is once, few, many or the class of an expanded clone; other rows omit it.

TRBJ1-6,-,few,TRBV18,CASSPGQRGTKSPLHF,TGTGCCAGCTCACCAGGGCAGCGGGGAACGAAATCACCCCTCCACTTT
TRBJ1-3,TRBD1,once,TRBV4-1,CASTVGTGAFSGNTIYF,TGCGCCAGCACAGTAGGGACAGGCGCTTTCTCTGGAAACACCATATATTTT
TRBJ2-7,-,-,TRBV28,CASSPPPPGEQYF,TGTGCCAGCAGTCCCCCGCCCCCAGGCGAGCAGTACTTC
TRBJ1-2,-,-,TRBV5-1,CASSPGHRNYGYTF,TGCGCCAGCAGCCCAGGACATAGGAACTATGGCTACACCTTC
TRBJ2-6,-,-,TRBV27,CASSFYGSASGANVLTF,TGTGCCAGCAGTTTTTATGGCAGCGCCTCTGGGGCCAACGTCCTGACTTTC
TRBJ2-3,-,-,TRBV5-1,CASSLNADTQYF,TGCGCCAGCAGTCTTAATGCAGATACGCAGTATTTT
TRBJ2-7,TRBD1,-,TRBV11-2,CASSLNSGTGLSYEQYF,TGTGCCAGCAGCCTGAACTCCGGGACAGGGTTATCCTACGAGCAGTACTTC
TRBJ2-3,TRBD2,-,TRBV5-1,CASSWTSGSASTDTQYF,TGCGCCAGCAGCTGGACTAGCGGGAGCGCTAGCACAGATACGCAGTATTTT
TRBJ1-4,TRBD1,-,TRBV4-3,CASSRQGANEKLFF,TGCGCCAGCAGTCGACAGGGGGCTAATGAAAAACTGTTTTTT
TRBJ1-4,-,once,TRBV19,CASSIAGAPEKLFF,TGTGCCAGTAGTATTGCGGGCGCCCCCGAAAAACTGTTTTTT
TRBJ1-6,-,-,TRBV27,CASSSTRSPGTSPLHF,TGTGCCAGCAGTTCGACAAGGTCCCCCGGCACCTCACCCCTCCACTTT
TRBJ1-5,TRBD1,once,TRBV19,CASSSEGAGNQPQHF,TGTGCCAGTAGCTCTGAGGGGGCCGGCAATCAGCCCCAGCATTTT
TRBJ1-2,TRBD1,-,TRBV6-5,CASGDRARGYTF,TGTGCCAGCGGGGACAGGGCGAGGGGCTACACCTTC
TRBJ2-3,-,-,TRBV7-2,CASSRDTSTDTQYF,TGTGCCAGCAGCCGGGACACCAGCACAGATACGCAGTATTTT
TRBJ1-1,-,-,TRBV7-9,CASSLAAVEAFF,TGTGCCAGCAGCTTAGCGGCGGTCGAAGCTTTCTTT
TRBJ1-2,TRBD1,-,TRBV5-4,CASSPVGGQGAGYGYTF,TGTGCCAGCAGCCCTGTCGGGGGGCAGGGGGCGGGCTATGGCTACACCTTC
TRBJ2-3,-,-,TRBV5-1,CASSLGTSTDTQYF,TGCGCCAGCAGCCTTGGGACTAGCACAGATACGCAGTATTTT